These T cell receptor beta chains were read from a single sample in a study of T cell responses to AZD1222 COVID-19 vaccine. The table came from immunoSEQ multiplex PCR; TCRdb's copy has only in-frame clones and leaves some out. The data show more than 95,000 clones, with about 89% seen just once and around 19% held by the top ten. The sequencing here drew on peripheral blood, taken on day 0 of AZD1222 vaccination. These receptors were obtained from an adult in good health. The CDR3 runs from the conserved cysteine through the conserved F or W. The order of the fields is clone size, J gene, V gene, D gene, CDR3 DNA, CDR3 protein. D genes are given only for firm matches. Clone size is not always given. Where it is, it says once, few, many or a class for expanded clones.

>NA|TRBJ2-7|TRBV28|TRBD1
TGTGCCAGCAGGTCGGACAGGGGACCCTACGAGCAGTACTTC
CASRSDRGPYEQYF
>NA|TRBJ2-3|TRBV9|NA
TGTGCCAGCAGCGTAAACCCTCAATACACAGATACGCAGTATTTT
CASSVNPQYTDTQYF
>NA|TRBJ1-2|TRBV6-5|TRBD1
TGTGCCAGCCCACGGCCCGGGACAGGGTACTATGGCTACACCTTC
CASPRPGTGYYGYTF
>once|TRBJ2-2|TRBV24-1|NA
TGTGCCACCAGTGACCCCAACACAGGAAACACCGGGGAGCTGTTTTTT
CATSDPNTGNTGELFF
>NA|TRBJ1-6|TRBV5-1|NA
TGCGCCAGCAGCTTGTTTCCGGACGTAGGTAATTCACCCCTCCACTTT
CASSLFPDVGNSPLHF
>NA|TRBJ1-3|TRBV27|NA
TGTGCCAGCAGTTTTGGACGGACTGGAAACACCATATATTTT
CASSFGRTGNTIYF
>once|TRBJ1-1|TRBV7-6|NA
TGTGCCAGCAGCCAGGCACGGACAGAATTGAACACTGAAGCTTTCTTT
CASSQARTELNTEAFF
>NA|TRBJ1-3|TRBV5-1|NA
TGCGCCAGCAGCAGCGGCAGGACTGGAAACACCATATATTTT
CASSSGRTGNTIYF
>NA|TRBJ2-5|TRBV11-3|NA
TGTGCCAGCAGCTTAAACAGGGAAGGGGCCCAGTACTTC
CASSLNREGAQYF
>NA|TRBJ2-1|TRBV30|TRBD1
TGTGCCTGGACCGGGACAGGGTGGAATGAGCAGTTCTTC
CAWTGTGWNEQFF
>NA|TRBJ2-1|TRBV5-1|NA
TGCGCCAGCAGCTTGGAGGTGGGCTCCTACAATGAGCAGTTCTTC
CASSLEVGSYNEQFF
>NA|TRBJ1-1|TRBV9|NA
TGTGCCAGCAGCGTGTGGGATGCCCCAAACACTGAAGCTTTCTTT
CASSVWDAPNTEAFF
>NA|TRBJ2-3|TRBV5-5|NA
TGTGCCAGCAGCTTGGAGGGGACGATAACAGATACGCAGTATTTT
CASSLEGTITDTQYF
>once|TRBJ2-7|TRBV2|NA
TGTGCCAGCAGTGGGGGGGAAATCTACGAGCAGTACTTC
CASSGGEIYEQYF
>NA|TRBJ2-1|TRBV11-2|TRBD2
TGTGCCAGCAGCTTAGATTGGGGGGGTCTAAAGTTCTTC
CASSLDWGGLKFF
>NA|TRBJ2-1|TRBV5-6|TRBD2
TGTGCCAGCAGCTTTGGAGCGGGGGGGCTCTACAATGAGCAGTTCTTC
CASSFGAGGLYNEQFF
>NA|TRBJ1-1|TRBV18|TRBD1
TGTGCCAGCTCACTACAGGGGGCCGCTGAAGCTTTCTTT
CASSLQGAAEAFF
>NA|TRBJ2-2|TRBV7-3|NA
TGTGCCAGCAGCTTAATGGGGGGGCGAAGTGATGGCACCGGGGAGCTGTTTTTT
CASSLMGGRSDGTGELFF
>NA|TRBJ2-2|TRBV10-2|NA
TGCGCCAGCAGGACACCCACCGGGGAGCTGTTTTTT
CASRTPTGELFF
>NA|TRBJ2-3|TRBV12-3/TRBV12-4|NA
TGTGCCAGCACCCGCGAGGGTACGCAGTATTTT
CASTREGTQYF
>NA|TRBJ1-2|TRBV7-9|NA
TGTGCCAGCGCGCCTTACAGCGTTCGGGACTATGGCTACACCTTC
CASAPYSVRDYGYTF
>NA|TRBJ2-5|TRBV9|NA
TGTGCCAGCAGCCCCCGACCCTTGGAGACCCAGTACTTC
CASSPRPLETQYF
>NA|TRBJ2-7|TRBV5-1|NA
TGCGCCAGCAGCTTTGGTTCCGGGACTTACGAGCAGTACTTC
CASSFGSGTYEQYF
>NA|TRBJ1-5|TRBV27|NA
TGTGCCAGCAGCCCCGTCGGAGGGATGGGCAATCAGCCCCAGCATTTT
CASSPVGGMGNQPQHF
>NA|TRBJ1-2|TRBV4-1|NA
TGCGCCAGCAGCCAAGGCGGGGGCAATGGCTACACCTTC
CASSQGGGNGYTF
>NA|TRBJ1-2|TRBV10-3|TRBD1
TGTGCCATCAACCCGCGGGAGGGGGCCTATGGCTACACCTTC
CAINPREGAYGYTF
>NA|TRBJ1-4|TRBV3-1/TRBV3-2|NA
TGTGCCAGCAGCCGAGATCGGGAAAAACTGTTTTTT
CASSRDREKLFF
>few|TRBJ2-4|TRBV6-6|NA
TGTGCCACAAAGACTAGTGGGGGGGCAAACATTCAGTACTTC
CATKTSGGANIQYF
>NA|TRBJ1-1|TRBV5-1|NA
TGCGCCAGCAGCCTTGGTGGGGGAAACACTGAAGCTTTCTTT
CASSLGGGNTEAFF
>NA|TRBJ1-4|TRBV4-1|NA
TGCGCCAGCAGCCAAGATAGTTTAGTAGGGGAAAATGAAAAACTGTTTTTT
CASSQDSLVGENEKLFF
>NA|TRBJ1-1|TRBV5-4|TRBD1
TGTGCCAGCAGCTTGGCCAGGACAGGGGGCAGAGAAGCTTTCTTT
CASSLARTGGREAFF
>NA|TRBJ2-5|TRBV3-1/TRBV3-2|NA
TGTGCCAGCAGCCGAGAGACCCAGTACTTC
CASSRETQYF
>few|TRBJ2-2|TRBV3-1/TRBV3-2|NA
TGTGCCAGCGTGGGGACGGGGGAGCTGTTTTTT
CASVGTGELFF
>NA|TRBJ2-7|TRBV11-3|NA
TGTGCCAGCAGCTTAGGTAGGGGAAGTGGGGACTACGAGCAGTACTTC
CASSLGRGSGDYEQYF
>NA|TRBJ2-5|TRBV5-6|TRBD1
TGTGCCAGCAGCTTGGGACAGGGGTACCAAGAGACCCAGTACTTC
CASSLGQGYQETQYF
>few|TRBJ2-7|TRBV11-1|TRBD2
TGTGCCAGCACGTTCCGGGACTATCCCTACGAGCAGTACTTC
CASTFRDYPYEQYF
>few|TRBJ1-1|TRBV3-1/TRBV3-2|NA
TGTGCCAGCAGCCAGCCCCAGGGGAGCACTGAAGCTTTCTTT
CASSQPQGSTEAFF
>NA|TRBJ2-1|TRBV11-2|NA
TGTGCCAGCAGCTTAGCTTGGCCTAGTCCCCGTGAGAATGAGCAGTTCTTC
CASSLAWPSPRENEQFF
>NA|TRBJ1-3|TRBV27|NA
TGTGCCAGCAGTTTGGACTTGGGAAACACCATATATTTT
CASSLDLGNTIYF
>NA|TRBJ2-1|TRBV6-1|NA
TGTGCCAGCAGTGATCGCCACAAATGGGGCAATGAGCAGTTCTTC
CASSDRHKWGNEQFF
>NA|TRBJ2-7|TRBV5-1|TRBD1
TGCGCCAGCAGCTTGGATACAGGGGTATCCTACGAGCAGTACTTC
CASSLDTGVSYEQYF